One and the same sample provided the 9 T cell receptor beta chains below, sequenced in a study of shared clonotypes between healthy human individuals. Generated by immunoSEQ multiplex PCR, the TCRdb table keeps only in-frame clones and is missing some. This sample yields over a million clones, of which 70% to 80% are seen a single time; about 1.5% belongs to the top ten. Input material: memory CD4+ T cells sorted from blood. Regarding subset: CD45RA-negative fraction. The receptors come from a man aged 18 to 30 in good health.

The chain employs TRBV7-2 and TRBJ2-1; D is ambiguous. Germline CDR1 reads SGHTA; CDR2 reads FQGNSA. There are 13 residues in the CDR3. Trimming stripped 5 bases from V and 5 bases from J, with 10 bases between. CDR3 coding DNA: TGTGCCAGCAGCCCAACCATTGACAATGAGCAGTTCTTC. Translating gives CASSPTIDNEQFF.

The chain carries TRBV6-5 and TRBJ2-2; 10 positions match TRBD1. The CDR3 length is 15 residues. CDR1 and CDR2 (germline): MNHEY, SVGAGI. Unmatched junction bases numbered 6, after V lost 7 bases and J lost 4 bases. The CDR3 sequence is CASTRGDRGTGELFF. For the CDR3, the DNA is TGTGCCAGCACCCGCGGGGACAGGGGCACCGGGGAGCTGTTTTTT.

The table lists this clone with a count of one. The chain recombines TRBV5-1 with TRBJ1-6; the match to TRBD1 covers 9 bases. The V gene's germline CDR1 is SGHRS and CDR2 YFSETQ. The junction had 9 bases not matched to a gene; V was cut back by 1 base and J by 7 bases. This CDR3 region has 17 residues. CDR3 region: CASSLSFWGQGNSPLHF. DNA for the CDR3: TGCGCCAGCAGCTTGAGTTTCTGGGGACAGGGCAATTCACCCCTCCACTTT.

In its sample, this clone was seen a few times. The V call is TRBV30, the J call TRBJ2-3, with D possibly called TRBD1 or TRBD2 (6 bases each). V dropped 0 bases and J dropped 0 bases, with 10 bases sitting between them. Germline assignment: CDR1 GTSNPN and CDR2 SVGIG (reference sequence). The CDR3 covers 15 residues. CDR3 DNA: TGTGCCTGGAGTGTAAGGGGGGATAGCACAGATACGCAGTATTTT. Protein sequence: CAWSVRGDSTDTQYF.

The chain employs TRBV30 and TRBJ1-1; D not certain. CDR1 is GTSNPN and CDR2 is SVGIG in the germline V gene (reference sequence). V was clipped by 2 bases and J by 5 bases, with 9 bases between them. The CDR3 length is 12 residues. The CDR3 sequence: CAWSRIRTEAFF. CDR3 DNA sequence: TGTGCCTGGAGTAGGATTCGGACTGAAGCTTTCTTT.

The chain employs TRBV30 and TRBJ2-5, with TRBD1 identical over 8 bases. From germline, CDR1 is GTSNPN and CDR2 SVGIG (reference sequence). V gave up 0 bases and J gave up 5 bases; unmatched junction bases: 8. This CDR3 is built from 15 residues. The CDR3 protein is CAWSVWQGAKETQYF. The CDR3 DNA reads as TGTGCCTGGAGTGTATGGCAGGGGGCGAAGGAGACCCAGTACTTC.

To note about this clone: This may be a read error, as it is one base from a much larger clone. This specimen includes other DNA sequences encoding the same CDR3. The chain has TRBV6-5 and TRBJ2-7, with 9 bases fitting TRBD1. Germline V gives CDR1 MNHEY, CDR2 SVGAGI. J was trimmed by 0 bases and V by 5 bases; bases with no gene match: 2. The CDR3 has 14 residues. The CDR3: CASSRTGVSYEQYF. The CDR3, as DNA: TGTGCCAGCAGTCGGACAGGGGTCTCCTACGAGCAGTACTTC.

This clone has just a few counts. Other DNA sequences in this specimen translate into the identical CDR3. The chain combines TRBV6-1 with TRBJ1-1; possibly TRBD1 for D (5 bases). Trimming took off 4 bases at V and 1 base at J, with 7 bases between the two ends. The CDR3 covers 13 residues. Germline V lookup: CDR1 MNHNS, CDR2 SASEGT. The CDR3 loop is CASSVTGNTEAFF. For the CDR3, the DNA is TGTGCCAGCAGTGTTACAGGGAACACTGAAGCTTTCTTT.

The chain carries TRBV4-1 and TRBJ2-5; 9 bases are shared with TRBD2. Per the germline V gene, CDR1 is MGHRA and CDR2 is YSYEKL. The CDR3 covers 15 residues. J gave up 4 bases and V 4 bases, and 7 bases lay outside the gene matches. CDR3 in DNA: TGCGCCAGCAGCCCTAGCGGGGTGGGAGGAGAGACCCAGTACTTC. It codes for CASSPSGVGGETQYF.